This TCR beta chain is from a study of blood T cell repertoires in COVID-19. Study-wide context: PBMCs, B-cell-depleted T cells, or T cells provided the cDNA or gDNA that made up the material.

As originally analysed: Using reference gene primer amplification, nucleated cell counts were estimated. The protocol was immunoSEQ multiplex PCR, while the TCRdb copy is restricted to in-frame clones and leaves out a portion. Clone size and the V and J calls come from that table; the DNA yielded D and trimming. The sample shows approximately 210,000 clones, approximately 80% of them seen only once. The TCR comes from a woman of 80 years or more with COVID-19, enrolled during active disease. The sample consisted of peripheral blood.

The CDR3 DNA follows: TGTGCCAGCAGCCCCCGGGACACAATCGGTGGCTACACCTTC. The encoded protein is CASSPRDTIGGYTF. The chain combines TRBV7-2 with TRBJ1-2, with D maybe TRBD1 (6 bases). V was trimmed by 5 bases and J by 7 bases, leaving 17 bases between them. The CDR3 covers 14 residues. The germline CDR1 and CDR2 sequences are SGHTA and FQGNSA.